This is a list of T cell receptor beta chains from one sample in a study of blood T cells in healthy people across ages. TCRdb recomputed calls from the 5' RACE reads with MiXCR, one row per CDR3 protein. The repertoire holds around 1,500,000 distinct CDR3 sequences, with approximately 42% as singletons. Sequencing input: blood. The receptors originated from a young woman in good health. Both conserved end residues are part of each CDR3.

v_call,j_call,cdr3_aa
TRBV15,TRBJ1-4,CAVMTGGEKLFF
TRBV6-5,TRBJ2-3,CASSYSYVQGADTQYF
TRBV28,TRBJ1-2,CASSSGGRSNYGYTF
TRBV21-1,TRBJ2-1,CASSNGSGFF
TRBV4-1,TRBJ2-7,CASRHLAGEGEQYF
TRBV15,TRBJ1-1,CATSRDSRRRTGGIAEAFF
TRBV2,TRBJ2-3,CASCDFFDTQYF
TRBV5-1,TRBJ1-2,CASGGDSLNYGYTF
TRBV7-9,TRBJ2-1,CASSSPYSPQDEQFF
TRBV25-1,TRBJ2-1,CASSESGTRAYNEQFF
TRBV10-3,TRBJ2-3,CAASGTGGREGTDTQYF
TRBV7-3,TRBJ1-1,CASSFEREGEAFF
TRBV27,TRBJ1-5,CASSFDRGSQPQHF
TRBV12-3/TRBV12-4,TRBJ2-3,CASSPVKNTDTQYF
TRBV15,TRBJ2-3,CATSRGPADTQYF
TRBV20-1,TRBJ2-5,CSARTGTVRETQYF
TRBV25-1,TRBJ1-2,CASTPGQASSYGYTF
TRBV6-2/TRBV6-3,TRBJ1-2,CASTNWDGYGYTF
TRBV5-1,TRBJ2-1,CASSLVGESYNEQFF
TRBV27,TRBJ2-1,CASKSFDKSPSNEQFF
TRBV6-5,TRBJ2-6,CASSSPGAGESGTNVLTF
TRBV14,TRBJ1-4,CASSHSEIDRGEKLFF
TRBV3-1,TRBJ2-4,CASSQSPVSVLNGEQYF
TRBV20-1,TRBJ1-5,CSATLTGVGNQPQHF
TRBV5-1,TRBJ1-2,CASSQGGTDDYGYTF
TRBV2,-,CASYLGQGLQEQYF
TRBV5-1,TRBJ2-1,CASGAGGLSYNEQFF
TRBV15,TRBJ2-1,CATSRDEASGKDEQFF
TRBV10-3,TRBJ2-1,CATLGTSGGGQSYNEQFF
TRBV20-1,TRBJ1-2,CSARDRDRGWLGYGYTF
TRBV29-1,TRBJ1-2,CSVSQTGGARYGYTF
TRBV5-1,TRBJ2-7,CASSFDPTSLIYEQYF
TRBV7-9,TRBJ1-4,CASSLNTATNEKLFF
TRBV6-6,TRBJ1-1,CASSKGTGAEAFF
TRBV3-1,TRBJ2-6,CASSLGTGVAGANVLTF
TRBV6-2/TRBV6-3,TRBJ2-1,CASSYGGRWTSGANNEQFF
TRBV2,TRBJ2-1,CASSITTDNEQFF
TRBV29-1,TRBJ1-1,CSVEDGGNTEAFF
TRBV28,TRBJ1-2,CATSGAGYGYTF
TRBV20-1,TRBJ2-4,CSASVVTEREGRTNIQYF
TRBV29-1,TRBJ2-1,CSVEWSGTYNEQFF
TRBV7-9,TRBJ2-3,CASSFSVPADTQYF
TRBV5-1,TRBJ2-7,CASSQTGVEEQYF
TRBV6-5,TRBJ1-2,CASRPSGTNYGYTF
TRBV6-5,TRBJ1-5,CASRPTSNQPQHF
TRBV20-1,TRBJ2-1,CSAPTNRGQFF
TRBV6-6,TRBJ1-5,CASRLGAPKSNQPQHF
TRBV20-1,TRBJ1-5,CSALHRDNPYSNQPQHF
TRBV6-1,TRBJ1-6,CASSTGQGSSYNSPLHF
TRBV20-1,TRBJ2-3,CSAKTDTQYF
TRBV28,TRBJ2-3,CASSLHYRTSGSPDTQYF
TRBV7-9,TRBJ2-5,CASMRSGSGETQYF
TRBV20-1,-,CSARDGGAVEQYF
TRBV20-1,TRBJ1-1,CSLPGTGVGDTEAFF
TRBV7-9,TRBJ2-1,CASNTRGSSYNEQFF
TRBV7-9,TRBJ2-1,CASSLAAGVLNEQFF
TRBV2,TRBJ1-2,CASSERIRYGYTF